The 22 T cell receptor beta chains in this list originate from one sample, sequenced in a study of prognosis after radiotherapy for stage I lung cancer. TCR beta CDR3 amplification from genomic DNA was performed by two-round multiplex PCR. For every TRBV and TRBJ gene, a specific primer was used in first-round PCR. TCRdb re-called the multiplex PCR reads with MiXCR, one entry per CDR3 protein. The sample lists about 19,000 distinct CDR3 sequences, roughly half occurring once. The input for sequencing was PBMCs, taken before or after stereotactic body radiation therapy (not recorded which). These receptors were obtained from a donor over 45 with non-small cell lung cancer.

The chain couples TRBV7-2 to TRBJ1-2; the match to TRBD1 covers 9 bases. Germline values: CDR1 SGHTA, CDR2 FQGNSA. J was trimmed by 2 bases and V by 8 bases; bases with no gene match: 6. This CDR3 spans 14 amino acids. CDR3 sequence: CASVATGGNYGYTF. The CDR3 DNA is TGTGCCAGCGTTGCGACAGGGGGGAACTATGGCTACACCTTC.

In the case of this clonotype: With a far larger clone one base away, a read error is the likely cause. The V call is TRBV19, the J call TRBJ2-1, with 10 bases matching TRBD1. J lost 10 bases, V lost 9 bases, and 9 bases had no gene match. Germline V gene sequence: CDR1 LNHDA, CDR2 SQIVND (reference sequence). The CDR3 runs to 13 residues. The CDR3 DNA is TGTGCCAGGGTCGGACAGGGGGTCGACGAGCAGTTCTTC. This gives the protein CARVGQGVDEQFF.

This clonotype was picked up many times. A much larger clone lies a single base off, so this may be a read error. V and J are TRBV5-1 and TRBJ2-3; 15 nucleotides line up with TRBD2. With 2 bases clipped from V and 0 bases from J, the junction kept 7 bases outside the gene matches. The V gene's germline CDR1 is SGHRS and CDR2 YFSETQ. This CDR3 region has 19 residues. The CDR3 spells CASSFPGTSGRPSTDTQYF. CDR3 nucleotide sequence: TGCGCCAGCAGCTTTCCTGGGACTAGCGGGAGGCCTAGCACAGATACGCAGTATTTT.

This clonotype was counted a few times. The chain couples TRBV6-4 to TRBJ2-1; 9 nucleotides match TRBD2. The CDR3 spans 13 residues. Germline trimming cut 3 bases from V and 16 bases from J; bases unmatched to any gene: 10. Germline loops: CDR1 MRHNA, CDR2 SNTAGT. DNA of the CDR3: TGTGCCAGCAGTGAAGCTAGCGGGACGGGTCATTTCTTC. Translated: CASSEASGTGHFF.

This sequence joins TRBV20-1 and TRBJ2-3; D is undetermined. Per the germline V gene, CDR1 is DFQATT and CDR2 is SNEGSKA (reference sequence). The CDR3 is 13 amino acids. Trimming cost V 5 bases and J 2 bases, with 11 bases left between them. In DNA form, the CDR3 reads TGCAGTGCTGGCTTCCGGTTCACAGATACGCAGTATTTT. Its translation: CSAGFRFTDTQYF.

This clonotype came up many times. The gene calls are TRBV6-5 and TRBJ1-1; D gene ambiguous. The length of the CDR3 is 16 residues. With 0 bases removed from V and 1 base from J, the gap between germline ends came to 12 bases. CDR1 and CDR2 from the germline V gene are MNHEY and SVGAGI. The DNA for the CDR3 is TGTGCCAGCAGTTACTCGATACGGCAGAGGAACACTGAAGCTTTCTTT. It yields the protein CASSYSIRQRNTEAFF.

This rearrangement joins TRBV7-2 to TRBJ1-2; unclear D gene. This CDR3 is built from 13 residues. CDR1 is SGHTA and CDR2 is FQGNSA in the germline V gene. Trimming shortened V by 3 bases and J by 7 bases, and 12 bases separated the two germline ends. DNA for the CDR3: TGTGCCAGCAGCTTGGGTCCCAGTTCTGGCTACACCTTC. The encoded protein is CASSLGPSSGYTF.

In its sample, this clonotype ranks as medium-sized (0.01 to 0.1%). The V call is TRBV19, the J call TRBJ1-5; D is perhaps TRBD1 (5 bases). The CDR3 is 12 amino acids. The germline CDR1 and CDR2 sequences are LNHDA and SQIVND (reference sequence). With 6 bases removed from V and 5 bases from J, the gap between germline ends came to 8 bases. CDR3 residues: CASSLQDQPQHF. CDR3 coding DNA: TGTGCCAGTAGCTTACAGGATCAGCCCCAGCATTTT. Full variable domain (remainder filled in from reference TRBV19 and TRBJ1-5): DGGITQSPKYLFRKEGQNVTLSCEQNLNHDAMYWYRQDPGQGLRLIYYSQIVNDFQKGDIAEGYSVSREKKESFPLTVTSAQKNPTAFYLCASSLQDQPQHFGDGTRLSIL.

Ten or more counts support this clonotype. The genes are TRBV6-1 and TRBJ1-2, with TRBD1 as a possible D gene (5 bases). V was clipped by 0 bases and J by 10 bases, with 12 bases between them. The CDR3 spans 13 residues. Germline CDR1 is MNHNS and CDR2 is SASEGT. DNA for the CDR3: TGTGCCAGCAGTGAAGCTGGGGGGGGGGTCTACACCTTC. Protein product: CASSEAGGGVYTF.

This clonotype was recorded at least ten times. The chain has TRBV29-1 and TRBJ1-5, with D possibly matching TRBD1 (5 bases). Germline assignment: CDR1 SQVTM and CDR2 ANQGSEA. V lost 4 bases, J lost 3 bases, and 7 bases lay in between. The CDR3 runs to 12 residues. The DNA of the CDR3 is TGCAGCGTTGCAGGGACCAATCAGCCCCAGCATTTT. Its translation: CSVAGTNQPQHF.

There are a few counts of this clonotype. The chain employs TRBV5-4 and TRBJ2-3, with unresolved D. The CDR3 loop spans 15 amino acids. Trimming took 7 bases from V and 5 from J, leaving 20 bases between them. Germline lookup yields CDR1 SGHNT and CDR2 YYREEE (reference sequence). CDR3 sequence reads: CASGPGVAAIDTQYF. The CDR3 DNA is TGTGCCAGCGGCCCGGGCGTTGCGGCCATAGATACGCAGTATTTT.

The chain has TRBV2 and TRBJ1-5; D gene ambiguous. From germline, CDR1 is SNHLY and CDR2 FYNNEI. This CDR3 is 14 amino acids long. Deletions cut 6 bases from V and 4 bases from J, with 13 bases between. CDR3 DNA: TGTGCCAGCAGCGATGGGCAGTGGAATCAGCCCCAGCATTTT. Protein: CASSDGQWNQPQHF. Variable domain in full (rest from reference TRBV2 and TRBJ1-5): EPEVTQTPSHQVTQMGQEVILRCVPISNHLYFYWYRQILGQKVEFLVSFYNNEISEKSEIFDDQFSVERPDGSNFTLKIRSTKLEDSAMYFCASSDGQWNQPQHFGDGTRLSIL.

This clonotype was counted a single time. This chain joins TRBV19 and TRBJ2-7; 10 positions agree with TRBD2. After removal of 4 bases from V and 3 bases from J, the junction contained 15 bases not matched to a gene. CDR1 and CDR2 from the germline V gene are LNHDA and SQIVND (reference sequence). The CDR3 runs to 18 residues. This CDR3 is CASSTTTGTSEFIYEQYF. DNA for the CDR3: TGTGCCAGTAGTACCACAACCGGGACTAGCGAGTTTATCTACGAGCAGTACTTC. Full variable domain (remainder filled in from reference TRBV19 and TRBJ2-7): DGGITQSPKYLFRKEGQNVTLSCEQNLNHDAMYWYRQDPGQGLRLIYYSQIVNDFQKGDIAEGYSVSREKKESFPLTVTSAQKNPTAFYLCASSTTTGTSEFIYEQYFGPGTRLTVT.

This chain links TRBV5-8 with TRBJ1-6; D call uncertain. The V end lost 9 bases, the J end lost 2 bases, and 18 bases lay between the germline ends. The CDR3 is 16 residues long. Germline values: CDR1 SGHTS, CDR2 YDEGEE. This chain's CDR3 is CATPDGKGTYNSPLHF. CDR3 DNA: TGTGCCACGCCAGACGGAAAAGGAACCTATAATTCACCCCTCCACTTT.

The table lists this clonotype with many counts. The chain combines TRBV29-1 with TRBJ2-2, with D unresolved. The CDR3 extends over 11 amino acids. Germline CDR1 is SQVTM and CDR2 is ANQGSEA. Trimming cost V 1 base and J 5 bases, with 2 bases left between them. CDR3 nucleotide sequence: TGCAGCGTTGAAGGTACCGGGGAGCTGTTTTTT. It codes for CSVEGTGELFF.

In its sample, this clonotype was seen many times. V gene TRBV20-1 combines with J gene TRBJ2-7; perhaps TRBD1 as D (6 bases). The CDR3 length is 12 residues. Germline loops: CDR1 DFQATT, CDR2 SNEGSKA (reference sequence). Trimming pared 4 bases from V and 2 bases from J, leaving 9 bases between. Written as DNA, the CDR3 is TGCAGTGCTACTACAGGGCCCTACGAGCAGTACTTC. Translation: CSATTGPYEQYF.

DNA for the CDR3: TGCGCCAGCAGTCCTAGGGGGGTCGGCTACGAGCAGTACTTC. Amino acids: CASSPRGVGYEQYF. The V and J genes are TRBV5-1 and TRBJ2-7; either TRBD1 or TRBD2 may supply D (6 bases each). CDR1 and CDR2 (germline): SGHRS, YFSETQ. CDR3 size: 14 residues. Trimming removed 5 bases at V and 3 bases at J, with 15 bases between.

This clonotype has more than one count but fewer than ten. A much larger clone differs by one base, so this may be a read error. J is TRBJ1-5 and V is TRBV19; possible D gene TRBD1, 6 bases. V lost 3 bases to trimming and J lost 5 bases, with 17 bases between them. Germline V lookup: CDR1 LNHDA, CDR2 SQIVND (reference sequence). There are 16 residues in the CDR3. CDR3 sequence: CASSIKSKGGDQPQHF. Written as DNA, the CDR3 is TGTGCCAGTAGTATTAAATCCAAGGGGGGGGATCAGCCCCAGCATTTT.

This clonotype was counted only a few times. The chain carries TRBV6-2 or TRBV6-3 and TRBJ1-6, with 10 bases aligning to TRBD1. This CDR3 contains 14 residues. J lost 8 bases, V lost 6 bases, and 4 bases had no gene match. Looked up from germline, CDR1 is MNHEY and CDR2 is SVGEGT. As DNA, the CDR3 is TGTGCCAGCAGCAGAGACAGGGGGCATTCACCCCTCCACTTT. Encoded protein: CASSRDRGHSPLHF.

As for this clonotype: This clone may be a read error of a much larger clone one base away. Since no conserved phenylalanine or tryptophan closes the CDR3, a read error is the likely cause. V usage is TRBV6-1 and J usage is TRBJ2-7, with 10 bases fitting TRBD2. This CDR3 is built from 15 residues. CDR1 MNHNS and CDR2 SASEGT come from the germline V gene. CDR3 in DNA: TGTGCCAGCAGTCAGCGGACTAGCGGCTCCTACGATCAGTACCTC. Translation: CASSQRTSGSYDQYL.

This clonotype was seen repeatedly, ten times or more. The CDR3 sequence: CASSLIGNTEAFF. The CDR3 nucleotides are TGTGCCAGCAGCTTAATTGGGAACACTGAAGCTTTCTTT. The V call is TRBV7-3, the J call TRBJ1-1; no clear D. V dropped 1 base and J dropped 1 base, with 4 bases sitting between them. The germline CDR1 and CDR2 sequences are SGHTA and FQGTGA. CDR3 size: 13 residues. The full variable domain, completed using reference TRBV7-3 and TRBJ1-1, is GAGVSQTPSNKVTEKGKYVELRCDPISGHTALYWYRQSLGQGPEFLIYFQGTGAADDSGLPNDRFFAVRPEGSVSTLKIQRTERGDSAVYLCASSLIGNTEAFFGQGTRLTVV.

V and J are TRBV20-1 and TRBJ1-2; D not resolved. V shed 6 bases and J shed 5 bases, with 28 bases lying between them. Germline assignment: CDR1 DFQATT and CDR2 SNEGSKA (reference sequence). The CDR3 is made up of 17 amino acids. CDR3 DNA sequence: TGCAGTGCAAACCCTCCCCCCAGGCAACGCATGGTGTATGGCTACACCTTC. It is translated as CSANPPPRQRMVYGYTF.